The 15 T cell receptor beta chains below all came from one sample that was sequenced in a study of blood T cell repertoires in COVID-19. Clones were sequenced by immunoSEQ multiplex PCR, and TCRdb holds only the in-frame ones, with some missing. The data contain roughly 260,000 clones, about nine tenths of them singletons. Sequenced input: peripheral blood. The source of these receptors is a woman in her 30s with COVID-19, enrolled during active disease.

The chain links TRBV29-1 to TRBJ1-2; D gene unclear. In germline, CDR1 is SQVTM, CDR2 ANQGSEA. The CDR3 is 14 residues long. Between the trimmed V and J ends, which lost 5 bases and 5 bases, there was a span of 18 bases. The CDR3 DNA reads TGCAGCGTTACCGAAGGGCAGGCGGGGTATGGCTACACCTTC. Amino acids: CSVTEGQAGYGYTF. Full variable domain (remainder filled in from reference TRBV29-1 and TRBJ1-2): SAVISQKPSRDICQRGTSLTIQCQVDSQVTMMFWYRQQPGQSLTLIATANQGSEATYESGFVIDKFPISRPNLTFSTLTVSNMSPEDSSIYLCSVTEGQAGYGYTFGSGTRLTVV.

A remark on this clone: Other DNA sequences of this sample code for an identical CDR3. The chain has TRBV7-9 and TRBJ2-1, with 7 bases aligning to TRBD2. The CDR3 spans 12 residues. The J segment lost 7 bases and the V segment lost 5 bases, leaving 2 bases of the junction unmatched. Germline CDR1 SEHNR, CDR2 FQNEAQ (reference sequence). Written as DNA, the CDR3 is TGTGCCAGCAGCCTTAGCGGGAATGAGCAGTTCTTC. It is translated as CASSLSGNEQFF.

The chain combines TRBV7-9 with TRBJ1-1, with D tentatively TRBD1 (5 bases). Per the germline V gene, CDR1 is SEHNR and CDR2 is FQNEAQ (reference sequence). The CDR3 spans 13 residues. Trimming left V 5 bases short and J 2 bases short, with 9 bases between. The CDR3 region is CASSNQGNTEAFF. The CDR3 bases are TGTGCCAGCAGCAACCAGGGAAACACTGAAGCTTTCTTT.

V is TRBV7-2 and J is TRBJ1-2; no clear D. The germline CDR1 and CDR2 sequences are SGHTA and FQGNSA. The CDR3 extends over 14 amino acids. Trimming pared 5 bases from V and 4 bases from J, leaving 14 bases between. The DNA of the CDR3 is TGTGCCAGCAGCCCCCAGGCTGGATTCTATGGCTACACCTTC. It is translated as CASSPQAGFYGYTF.

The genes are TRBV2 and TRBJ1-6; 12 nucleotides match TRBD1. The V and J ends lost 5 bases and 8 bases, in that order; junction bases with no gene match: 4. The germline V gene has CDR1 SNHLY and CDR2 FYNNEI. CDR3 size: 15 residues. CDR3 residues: CASSIGTGGDSPLHF. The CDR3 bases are TGTGCCAGCAGTATTGGGACAGGGGGCGATTCACCCCTCCACTTT.

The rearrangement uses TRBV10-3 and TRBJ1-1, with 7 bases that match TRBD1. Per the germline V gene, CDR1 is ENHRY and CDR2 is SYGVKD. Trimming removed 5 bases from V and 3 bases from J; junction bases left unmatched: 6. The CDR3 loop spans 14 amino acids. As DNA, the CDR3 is TGTGCCATCAGTTTTCGACAGGGAGACACTGAAGCTTTCTTT. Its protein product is CAISFRQGDTEAFF.

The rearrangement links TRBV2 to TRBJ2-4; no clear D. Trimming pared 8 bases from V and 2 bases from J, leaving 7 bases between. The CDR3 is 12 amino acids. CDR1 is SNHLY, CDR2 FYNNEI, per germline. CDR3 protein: CASQETKNIQYF. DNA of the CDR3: TGTGCCAGCCAAGAGACCAAAAACATTCAGTACTTC.

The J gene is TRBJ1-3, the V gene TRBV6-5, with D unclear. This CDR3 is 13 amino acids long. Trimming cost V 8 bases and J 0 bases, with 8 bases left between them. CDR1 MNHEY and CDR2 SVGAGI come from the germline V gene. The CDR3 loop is CASAAFSGNTIYF. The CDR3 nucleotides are TGTGCCAGCGCGGCGTTCTCTGGAAACACCATATATTTT.

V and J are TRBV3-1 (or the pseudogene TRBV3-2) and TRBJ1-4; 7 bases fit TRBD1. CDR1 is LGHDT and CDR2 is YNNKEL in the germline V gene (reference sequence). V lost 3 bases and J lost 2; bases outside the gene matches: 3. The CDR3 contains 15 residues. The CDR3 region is CASSQARGTNEKLFF. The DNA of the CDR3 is TGTGCCAGCAGCCAGGCCAGGGGGACTAATGAAAAACTGTTTTTT.

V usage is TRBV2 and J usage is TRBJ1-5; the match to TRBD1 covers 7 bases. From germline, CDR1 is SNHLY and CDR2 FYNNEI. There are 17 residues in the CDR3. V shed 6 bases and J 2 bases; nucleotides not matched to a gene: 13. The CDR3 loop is CASSLRRDSVGNQPQHF. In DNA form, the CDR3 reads TGTGCCAGCAGCCTTCGGAGGGACAGCGTGGGCAATCAGCCCCAGCATTTT. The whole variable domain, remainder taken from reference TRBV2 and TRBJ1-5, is EPEVTQTPSHQVTQMGQEVILRCVPISNHLYFYWYRQILGQKVEFLVSFYNNEISEKSEIFDDQFSVERPDGSNFTLKIRSTKLEDSAMYFCASSLRRDSVGNQPQHFGDGTRLSIL.

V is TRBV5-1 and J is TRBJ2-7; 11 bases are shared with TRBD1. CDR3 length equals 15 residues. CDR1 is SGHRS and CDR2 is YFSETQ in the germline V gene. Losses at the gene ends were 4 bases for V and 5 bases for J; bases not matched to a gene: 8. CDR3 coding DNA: TGCGCCAGCAGCCCCGGACAGGGGGCGGGCCACGAGCAGTACTTC. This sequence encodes CASSPGQGAGHEQYF.

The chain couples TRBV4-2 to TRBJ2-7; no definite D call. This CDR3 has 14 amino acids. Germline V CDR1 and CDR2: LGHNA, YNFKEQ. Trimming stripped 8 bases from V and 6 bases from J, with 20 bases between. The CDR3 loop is CASRTGVNLGEQYF. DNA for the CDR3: TGTGCCAGCCGCACTGGAGTTAACTTGGGCGAGCAGTACTTC.

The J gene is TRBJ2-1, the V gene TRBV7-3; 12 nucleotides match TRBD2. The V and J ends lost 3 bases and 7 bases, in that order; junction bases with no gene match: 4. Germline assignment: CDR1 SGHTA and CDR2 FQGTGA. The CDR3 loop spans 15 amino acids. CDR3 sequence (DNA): TGTGCCAGCAGCTTTGGACTAGCGGGATTAAATGAGCAGTTCTTC. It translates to CASSFGLAGLNEQFF.

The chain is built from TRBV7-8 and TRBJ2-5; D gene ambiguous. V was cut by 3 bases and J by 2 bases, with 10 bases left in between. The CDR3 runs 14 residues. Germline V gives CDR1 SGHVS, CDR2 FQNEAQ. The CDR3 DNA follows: TGTGCCAGCAGCTTCTTTACCAGTCAAGAGACCCAGTACTTC. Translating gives CASSFFTSQETQYF.

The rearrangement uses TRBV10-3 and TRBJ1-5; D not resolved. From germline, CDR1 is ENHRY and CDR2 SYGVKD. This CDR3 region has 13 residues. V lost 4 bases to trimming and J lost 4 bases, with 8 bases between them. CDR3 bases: TGTGCCATCAGTGGAAACATAAATCAGCCCCAGCATTTT. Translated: CAISGNINQPQHF.